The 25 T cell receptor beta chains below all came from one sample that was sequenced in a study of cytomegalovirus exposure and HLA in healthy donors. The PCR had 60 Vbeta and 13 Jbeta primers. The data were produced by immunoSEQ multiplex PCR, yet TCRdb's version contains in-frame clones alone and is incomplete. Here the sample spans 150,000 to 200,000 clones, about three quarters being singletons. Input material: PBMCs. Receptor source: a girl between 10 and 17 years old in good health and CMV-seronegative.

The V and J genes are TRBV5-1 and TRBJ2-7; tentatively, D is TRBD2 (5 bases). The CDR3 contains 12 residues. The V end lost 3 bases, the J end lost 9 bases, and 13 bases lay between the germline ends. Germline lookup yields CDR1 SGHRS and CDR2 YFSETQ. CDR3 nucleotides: TGCGCCAGCAGCTGGGAACAAGGAGGGCAGTACTTC. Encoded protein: CASSWEQGGQYF.

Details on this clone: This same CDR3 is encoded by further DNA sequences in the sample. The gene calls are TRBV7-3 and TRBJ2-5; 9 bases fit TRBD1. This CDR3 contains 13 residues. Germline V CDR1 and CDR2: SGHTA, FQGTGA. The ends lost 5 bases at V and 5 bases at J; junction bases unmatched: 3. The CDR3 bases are TGTGCCAGCAGCCTAGGACAGGGGGAGACCCAGTACTTC. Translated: CASSLGQGETQYF.

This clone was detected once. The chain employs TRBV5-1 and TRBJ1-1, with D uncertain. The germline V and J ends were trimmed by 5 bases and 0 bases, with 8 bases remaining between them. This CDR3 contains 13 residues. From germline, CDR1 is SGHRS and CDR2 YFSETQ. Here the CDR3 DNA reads TGCGCCAGCAGAAGGGAGATGAACACTGAAGCTTTCTTT. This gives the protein CASRREMNTEAFF.

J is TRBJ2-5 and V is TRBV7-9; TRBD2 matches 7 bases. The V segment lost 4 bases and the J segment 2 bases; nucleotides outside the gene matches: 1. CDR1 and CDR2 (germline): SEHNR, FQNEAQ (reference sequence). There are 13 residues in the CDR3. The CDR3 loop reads CASSWGGQETQYF. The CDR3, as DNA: TGTGCCAGCAGCTGGGGAGGGCAAGAGACCCAGTACTTC.

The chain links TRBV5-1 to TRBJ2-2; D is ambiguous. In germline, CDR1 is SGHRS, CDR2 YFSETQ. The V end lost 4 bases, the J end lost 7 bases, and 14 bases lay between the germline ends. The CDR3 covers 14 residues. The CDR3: CASSPAVEGGELFF. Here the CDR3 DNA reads TGCGCCAGCAGCCCCGCGGTCGAAGGCGGGGAGCTGTTTTTT.

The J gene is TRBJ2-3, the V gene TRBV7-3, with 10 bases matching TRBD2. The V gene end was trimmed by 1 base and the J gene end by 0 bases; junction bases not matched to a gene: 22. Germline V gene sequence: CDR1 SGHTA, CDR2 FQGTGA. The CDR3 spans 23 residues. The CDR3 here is CASSLIRTGSWLAGDLSTDTQYF. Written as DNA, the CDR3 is TGTGCCAGCAGCTTAATTAGGACAGGGTCTTGGCTAGCGGGGGACCTTAGCACAGATACGCAGTATTTT. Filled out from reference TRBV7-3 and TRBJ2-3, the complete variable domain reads GAGVSQTPSNKVTEKGKYVELRCDPISGHTALYWYRQSLGQGPEFLIYFQGTGAADDSGLPNDRFFAVRPEGSVSTLKIQRTERGDSAVYLCASSLIRTGSWLAGDLSTDTQYFGPGTRLTVL.

The CDR3 sequence is CASSSSSGGTGELFF. In nucleotides, the CDR3 is TGTGCCAGCAGCTCATCGTCAGGGGGCACCGGGGAGCTGTTTTTT. This rearrangement joins TRBV7-7 to TRBJ2-2, with 7 bases aligning to TRBD1. Germline values: CDR1 SSHAT, CDR2 FNYEAQ (reference sequence). The V and J ends lost 4 bases and 4 bases, in that order; junction bases with no gene match: 6. The CDR3 sequence is 15 residues long.

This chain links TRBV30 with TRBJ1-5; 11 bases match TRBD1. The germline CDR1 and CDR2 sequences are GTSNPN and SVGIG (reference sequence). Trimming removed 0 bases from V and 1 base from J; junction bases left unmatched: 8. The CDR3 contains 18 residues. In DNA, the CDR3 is TGTGCCTGGAGTGTATGGAGGACAGGGGGCGAGAGCAATCAGCCCCAGCATTTT. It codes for CAWSVWRTGGESNQPQHF.

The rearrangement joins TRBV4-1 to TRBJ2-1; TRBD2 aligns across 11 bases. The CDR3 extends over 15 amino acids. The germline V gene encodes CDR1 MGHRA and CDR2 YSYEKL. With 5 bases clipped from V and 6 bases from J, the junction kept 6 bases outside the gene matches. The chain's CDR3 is CASSSLAGGRNEQFF. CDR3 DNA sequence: TGCGCCAGCAGCTCTCTAGCGGGGGGCCGCAATGAGCAGTTCTTC.

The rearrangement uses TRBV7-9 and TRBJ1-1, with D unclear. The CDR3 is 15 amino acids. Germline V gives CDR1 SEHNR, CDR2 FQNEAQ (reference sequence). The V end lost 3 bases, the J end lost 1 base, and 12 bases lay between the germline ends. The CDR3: CASSLSARENTEAFF. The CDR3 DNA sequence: TGTGCCAGCAGCTTGAGTGCGAGAGAGAACACTGAAGCTTTCTTT. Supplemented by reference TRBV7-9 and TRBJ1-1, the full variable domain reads DTGVSQNPRHKITKRGQNVTFRCDPISEHNRLYWYRQTLGQGPEFLTYFQNEAQLEKSRLLSDRFSAERPKGSFSTLEIQRTEQGDSAMYLCASSLSARENTEAFFGQGTRLTVV.

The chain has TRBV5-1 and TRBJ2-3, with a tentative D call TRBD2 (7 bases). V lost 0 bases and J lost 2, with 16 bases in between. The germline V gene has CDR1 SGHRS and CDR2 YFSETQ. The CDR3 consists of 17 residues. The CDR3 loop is CASSLAKLGGLTDTQYF. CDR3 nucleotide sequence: TGCGCCAGCAGCTTGGCCAAATTGGGGGGGCTCACAGATACGCAGTATTTT.

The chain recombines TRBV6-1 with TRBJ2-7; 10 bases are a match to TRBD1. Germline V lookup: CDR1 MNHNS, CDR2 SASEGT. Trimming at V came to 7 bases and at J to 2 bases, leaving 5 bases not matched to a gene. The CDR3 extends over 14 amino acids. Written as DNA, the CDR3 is TGTGCCAGCAAAGAGGGGACAGGGGCCTACGAGCAGTACTTC. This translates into CASKEGTGAYEQYF.

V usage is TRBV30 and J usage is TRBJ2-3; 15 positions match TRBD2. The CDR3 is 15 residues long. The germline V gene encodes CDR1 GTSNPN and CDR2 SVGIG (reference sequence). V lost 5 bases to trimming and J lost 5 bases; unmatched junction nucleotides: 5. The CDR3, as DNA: TGTGCCTGGGGACTAGCGGGGGGGCAGATAGATACGCAGTATTTT. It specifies CAWGLAGGQIDTQYF.

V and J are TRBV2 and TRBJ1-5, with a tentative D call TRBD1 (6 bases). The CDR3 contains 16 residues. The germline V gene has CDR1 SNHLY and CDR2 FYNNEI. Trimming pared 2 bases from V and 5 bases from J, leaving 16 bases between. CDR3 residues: CASSESRGLLDQPQHF. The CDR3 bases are TGTGCCAGCAGTGAATCCAGGGGCCTCCTCGATCAGCCCCAGCATTTT.

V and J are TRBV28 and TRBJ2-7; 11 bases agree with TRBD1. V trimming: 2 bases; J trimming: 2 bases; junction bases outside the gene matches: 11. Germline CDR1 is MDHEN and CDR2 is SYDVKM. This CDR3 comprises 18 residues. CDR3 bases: TGTGCCAGCAGTTTAGGGCCCAGGGACAGGGGGAGACCCTACGAGCAGTACTTC. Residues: CASSLGPRDRGRPYEQYF.

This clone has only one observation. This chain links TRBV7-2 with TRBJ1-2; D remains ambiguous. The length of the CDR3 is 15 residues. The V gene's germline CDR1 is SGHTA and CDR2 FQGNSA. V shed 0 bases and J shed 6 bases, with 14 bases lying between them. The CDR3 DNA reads TGTGCCAGCAGCTTAGCGAGCGGGTCCTCTCATGGCTACACCTTC. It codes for CASSLASGSSHGYTF.

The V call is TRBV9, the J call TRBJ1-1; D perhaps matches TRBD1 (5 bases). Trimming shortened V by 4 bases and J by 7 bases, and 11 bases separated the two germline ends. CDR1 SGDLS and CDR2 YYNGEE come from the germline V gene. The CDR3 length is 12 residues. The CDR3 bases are TGTGCCAGCAGCCGGGACGGGAGTGAAGCTTTCTTT. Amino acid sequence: CASSRDGSEAFF. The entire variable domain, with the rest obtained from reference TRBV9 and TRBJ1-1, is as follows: DSGVTQTPKHLITATGQRVTLRCSPRSGDLSVYWYQQSLDQGLQFLIQYYNGEERAKGNILERFSAQQFPDLHSELNLSSLELGDSALYFCASSRDGSEAFFGQGTRLTVV.

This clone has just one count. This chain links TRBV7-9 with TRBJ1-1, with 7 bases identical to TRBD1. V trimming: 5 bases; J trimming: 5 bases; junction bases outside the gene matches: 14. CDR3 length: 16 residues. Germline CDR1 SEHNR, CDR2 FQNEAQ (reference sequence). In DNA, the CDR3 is TGTGCCAGCAGCCTTCGATCGACAGGGAGAAGGACTGAAGCTTTCTTT. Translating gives CASSLRSTGRRTEAFF.

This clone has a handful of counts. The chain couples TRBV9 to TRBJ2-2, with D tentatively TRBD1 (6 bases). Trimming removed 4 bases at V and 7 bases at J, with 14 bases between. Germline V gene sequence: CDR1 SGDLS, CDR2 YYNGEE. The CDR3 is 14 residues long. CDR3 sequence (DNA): TGTGCCAGCAGCTCCCGGACAGAGATCGGGGAGCTGTTTTTT. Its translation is CASSSRTEIGELFF.

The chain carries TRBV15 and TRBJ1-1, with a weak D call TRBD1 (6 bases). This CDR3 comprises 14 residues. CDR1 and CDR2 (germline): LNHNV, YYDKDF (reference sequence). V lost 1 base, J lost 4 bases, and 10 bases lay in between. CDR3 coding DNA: TGTGCCACCAGCAGAGGACAGGTGGCCACTGAAGCTTTCTTT. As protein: CATSRGQVATEAFF.

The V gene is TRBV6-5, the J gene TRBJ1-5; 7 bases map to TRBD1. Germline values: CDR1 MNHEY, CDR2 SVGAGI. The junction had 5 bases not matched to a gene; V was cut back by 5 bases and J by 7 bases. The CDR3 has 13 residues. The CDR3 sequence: CASSETGPQPQHF. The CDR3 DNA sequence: TGTGCCAGCAGTGAGACAGGGCCGCAGCCCCAGCATTTT.

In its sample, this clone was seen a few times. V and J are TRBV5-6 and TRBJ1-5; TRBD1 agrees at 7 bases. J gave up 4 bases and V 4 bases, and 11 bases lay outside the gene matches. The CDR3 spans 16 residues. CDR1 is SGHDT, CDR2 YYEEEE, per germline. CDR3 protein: CASSARRDSVNQPQHF. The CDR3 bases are TGTGCCAGCAGCGCGAGGCGGGACAGCGTTAATCAGCCCCAGCATTTT.

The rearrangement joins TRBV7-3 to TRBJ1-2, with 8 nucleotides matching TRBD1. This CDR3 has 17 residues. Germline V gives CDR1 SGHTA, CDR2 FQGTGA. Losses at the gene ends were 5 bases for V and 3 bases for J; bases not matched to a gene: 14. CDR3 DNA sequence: TGTGCCAGCAGCCCCCGACCCGACAGGGGTGTGGACTATGGCTACACCTTC. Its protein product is CASSPRPDRGVDYGYTF.

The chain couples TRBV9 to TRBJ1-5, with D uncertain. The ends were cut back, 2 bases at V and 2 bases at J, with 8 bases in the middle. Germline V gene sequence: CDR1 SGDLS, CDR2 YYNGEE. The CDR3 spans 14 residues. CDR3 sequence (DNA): TGTGCCAGCAGCGTCGGGGTAGGCAATCAGCCCCAGCATTTT. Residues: CASSVGVGNQPQHF.

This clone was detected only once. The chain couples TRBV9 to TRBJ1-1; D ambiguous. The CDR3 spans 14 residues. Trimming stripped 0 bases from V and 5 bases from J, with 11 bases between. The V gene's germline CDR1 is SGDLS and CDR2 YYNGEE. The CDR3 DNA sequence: TGTGCCAGCAGCGTAGTCGCAGGTTCTACTGAAGCTTTCTTT. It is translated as CASSVVAGSTEAFF.